These T cell receptor beta chains were read from a single sample in a study of T cells after yellow fever vaccination. TCRdb independently ran MiXCR on the 5' RACE reads; one entry per CDR3 protein. This sample has some 340,000 distinct CDR3 sequences, with around a tenth found just once. Sample: CD4+ T cells sorted from PBMCs, taken 45 days after the yellow fever booster vaccination. These receptors were obtained from a man in his late teens or twenties who received the YFV17D yellow fever vaccine. Both conserved end residues are part of each CDR3. Fields, in order: clone size, CDR3 length, V gene, J gene, CDR3 protein. A row's size may be missing; if present it is once, few, many or a size class.

>few|15|TRBV4-1|TRBJ2-7
CASSQGRGPVYEQYF
>few|15|TRBV7-9|TRBJ1-1
CASSPQSTGMSEAFF
>few|13|TRBV5-1|TRBJ2-5
CASWRGSRKTQYF
>NA|12|TRBV6-1|TRBJ1-6
CASGRLKSPLHF
>NA|17|TRBV7-2|TRBJ2-1
CASSPTTQGALYNEQFF
>many|16|TRBV20-1|TRBJ2-1
CSARDRSGQIYNEQFF
>NA|14|TRBV12-3/TRBV12-4|TRBJ2-4
CASMLGTAGNIQYF
>many|16|TRBV6-5|TRBJ2-2
CASSSVTGHFTGELFF
>NA|14|TRBV5-1|TRBJ2-3
CASSLASGLDTQYF
>NA|19|TRBV23-1|TRBJ2-5
CASSQFHSSGGKRVETQYF
>NA|13|TRBV5-5|TRBJ1-2
CASSGGQAVPGTF
>NA|18|TRBV7-9|TRBJ2-2
CASSRGLAGGRSTGELFF
>many|15|TRBV7-2|TRBJ1-4
CASSLVSGNLEKLFF
>NA|15|TRBV7-3|TRBJ2-2
CASSLLSTPGGELFF
>few|20|TRBV20-1|TRBJ1-4
CSARASISTTKGATNEKLFF
>few|14|TRBV7-7|TRBJ2-3
CASSATTSTDTQYF
>few|13|TRBV7-2|TRBJ1-5
CASSSEGDQPQHF
>NA|17|TRBV5-1|TRBJ2-2
CASSLASGGADTGELFF
>few|13|TRBV7-8|TRBJ1-1
CASSFRGSAEAFF
>NA|16|TRBV5-6|TRBJ1-5
CASSLGGPFSNQPQHF
>many|14|TRBV5-1|TRBJ1-1
CASSDQDSNTEAFF
>NA|14|TRBV12-5|TRBJ2-3
CASLGGLLTDTQYF
>NA|11|TRBV20-1|TRBJ1-2
CSADDSYGYTF
>NA|15|TRBV10-3|TRBJ2-3
CAISVRRGGADTQYF
>NA|13|TRBV24-1|TRBJ2-3
CATSERGLRTQYF
>NA|14|TRBV19|TRBJ2-1
CATRGFSGDNEQFF
>NA|13|TRBV6-1|TRBJ2-7
CASSEETGNEQYF
>few|16|TRBV2|TRBJ1-5
CASSYRPGGKGQPQHF
>few|15|TRBV6-1|TRBJ1-1
CASNLQGAGNTEAFF
>few|19|TRBV7-3|TRBJ1-1
CASSPERIAGHPSNTEAFF
>few|15|TRBV7-2|TRBJ2-7
CASSFRGGKAYEQYF
>NA|14|TRBV20-1|TRBJ2-2
CSARVAVNTGELFF
>many|14|TRBV11-1|TRBJ2-7
CASTQAGNPYEQYF
>few|12|TRBV2|TRBJ1-2
CASSLRGGRVAF
>NA|15|TRBV20-1|TRBJ2-1
CSARDSLFTYNEQFF
>NA|16|TRBV4-3|TRBJ1-4
CASSQGRTGKDEKLFF
>many|13|TRBV5-1|TRBJ2-1
CASSTPQGNEQFF
>few|11|TRBV28|TRBJ2-3
CASLARDTQYF
>NA|16|TRBV5-4|TRBJ1-2
CASSLWWTPLNYGYTF
>few|13|TRBV7-2|TRBJ1-2
CASSKDKIYGYTF
>few|16|TRBV6-1|TRBJ2-5
CASSWTSGGLGETQYF
>few|15|TRBV9|TRBJ1-5
CASSVWGSADQPQHF
>NA|15|TRBV10-1|TRBJ2-3
CASSESPLTTDTQYF
>many|15|TRBV24-1|TRBJ2-3
CATSDPGQGGDTQYF
>NA|13|TRBV7-8|TRBJ2-1
CASSLVGVNEQFF
>few|16|TRBV12-3/TRBV12-4|TRBJ1-2
CASSLWRGQPTYGYTF
>few|15|TRBV14|TRBJ2-5
CASSPGGSFRETQYF
>many|15|TRBV15|TRBJ2-1
CATSLGLADYNEQFF
>few|16|TRBV4-3|TRBJ2-1
CASSPRGQGAYNEQFF
>NA|13|TRBV6-1|TRBJ1-2
CASSEQGLYGYTF
>many|14|TRBV27|TRBJ1-5
CASSFMAYNQPQHF
>few|14|TRBV2|TRBJ2-7
CASSVDRGFYEQYF
>NA|15|TRBV10-3|TRBJ2-1
CAISQTSGGYNEQFF
>many|16|TRBV20-1|TRBJ2-5
CSARDRPGGPSETQYF
>NA|14|TRBV24-1|TRBJ2-3
CATRAGARTDTQYF